These 24 T cell receptor beta chains were all obtained from the same sample, sequenced in a study of beta chain features in type 1 diabetes. Sequenced material consisted of expressed TCRB transcripts (all of the isolated RNA was reverse transcribed). The data were produced by immunoSEQ multiplex PCR, yet TCRdb's version contains in-frame clones alone and is incomplete. Among around 260,000 clones listed, less than 30% were seen once. Points from the study as a whole: Among patients with Type 1 diabetes, TCRB CDR3s were moderately but significantly shorter in every one of the four CD4+ subsets.

Their specific antigens are unknown. The sample was naive CD4+ T cells from blood. The receptors derive from a young woman with type 1 diabetes.

The CDR3 sequence is CASTPGQGRDGYTF. The CDR3 DNA follows: TGTGCCTCCACGCCGGGACAGGGAAGAGATGGCTACACCTTC. The chain is built from TRBV30 and TRBJ1-2; the match to TRBD1 covers 9 bases. V gave up 7 bases and J gave up 6 bases; unmatched junction bases: 12. CDR1 GTSNPN and CDR2 SVGIG come from the germline V gene (reference sequence). The CDR3 is 14 amino acids. Full variable domain (outside the CDR3, taken from reference TRBV30 and TRBJ1-2): SQTIHQWPATLVQPVGSPLSLECTVEGTSNPNLYWYRQAAGRGLQLLFYSVGIGQISSEVPQNLSASRPQDRQFILSSKKLLLSDSGFYLCASTPGQGRDGYTFGSGTRLTVV.

This clone was observed a few times. This chain links TRBV5-1 with TRBJ1-1, with D possibly TRBD1 on 6 matching bases. The CDR3 sequence is 15 residues long. The germline CDR1 and CDR2 sequences are SGHRS and YFSETQ. The V and J ends lost 7 bases and 0 bases respectively, with 16 bases between them. The CDR3 nucleotides are TGCGCCAGCTGCGAACAGGACAGTTTGAACACTGAAGCTTTCTTT. Its protein product is CASCEQDSLNTEAFF.

The chain carries TRBV4-1 and TRBJ1-5, with 7 nucleotides matching TRBD1. CDR1 is MGHRA and CDR2 is YSYEKL in the germline V gene. This CDR3 has 14 residues. The junction had 4 bases not matched to a gene; V was cut back by 4 bases and J by 4 bases. The CDR3 DNA reads TGCGCCAGCAGCCGACAGGGCCCAAATCAGCCCCAGCATTTT. Translation gives CASSRQGPNQPQHF.

This chain joins TRBV4-1 and TRBJ2-1; 8 bases fit TRBD2. With 5 bases clipped from V and 5 bases from J, the junction kept 2 bases outside the gene matches. The CDR3 is 13 amino acids. Germline V lookup: CDR1 MGHRA, CDR2 YSYEKL. CDR3 DNA: TGCGCCAGCAGCTCGCGGGAGGACAATGAGCAGTTCTTC. This codes for CASSSREDNEQFF.

The V call is TRBV28, the J call TRBJ2-7; D is perhaps TRBD1 (6 bases). This CDR3 is built from 13 residues. Germline V lookup: CDR1 MDHEN, CDR2 SYDVKM. Trimming removed 3 bases at V and 3 bases at J, with 9 bases between. The CDR3 DNA is TGTGCCAGCAGTTTCGGGACACTCTACGAGCAGTACTTC. Protein: CASSFGTLYEQYF.

The V gene is TRBV5-4, the J gene TRBJ2-3, with D possibly being TRBD2 (6 bases). There are 13 residues in the CDR3. The V and J ends lost 9 bases and 1 base respectively, with 12 bases between them. Germline CDR1 and CDR2: SGHNT and YYREEE (reference sequence). The CDR3 reads CAIYGTRTDTQYF. The CDR3 DNA reads TGTGCCATCTACGGGACTCGCACAGATACGCAGTATTTT.

The chain combines TRBV28 with TRBJ1-2, with 9 nucleotides matching TRBD1. Trimming cost V 5 bases and J 2 bases; bases outside gene matches: 6. Germline-derived CDR1 and CDR2 are MDHEN and SYDVKM. The length of the CDR3 is 15 residues. The CDR3 sequence: CASSLTDRGNYGYTF. DNA of the CDR3: TGTGCCAGCAGTCTAACGGACAGGGGAAACTATGGCTACACCTTC.

This clone was seen more than once but under ten times. The V gene is TRBV4-1, the J gene TRBJ2-1; possibly TRBD1 for D (6 bases). Looked up from germline, CDR1 is MGHRA and CDR2 is YSYEKL. The CDR3 length is 14 residues. V was trimmed by 5 bases and J by 9 bases, leaving 17 bases between them. CDR3 bases: TGCGCCAGCAGCGCAGGCCCACGAGGGGGTGAGCAGTTCTTC. Translated: CASSAGPRGGEQFF.

The chain couples TRBV25-1 to TRBJ2-7, with 10 bases identical to TRBD1. Trimming at V came to 3 bases and at J to 3 bases, leaving 8 bases not matched to a gene. Germline loops: CDR1 MGHDK, CDR2 SYGVNS. The CDR3 contains 16 residues. CDR3 nucleotide sequence: TGTGCCAGCAGTGACTCCCCGGGACAGGGGATCTACGAGCAGTACTTC. The encoded protein is CASSDSPGQGIYEQYF.

This clone has only a few counts. The gene calls are TRBV7-2 and TRBJ2-3, with a weak D call TRBD2 (6 bases). Per germline, CDR1 SGHTA and CDR2 FQGNSA. V was cut by 5 bases and J by 4 bases, with 13 bases left in between. The CDR3 length is 14 residues. CDR3 sequence: CASSRSPGADTQYF. The DNA of the CDR3 is TGTGCCAGCAGCCGCAGTCCGGGGGCAGATACGCAGTATTTT.

The J gene is TRBJ2-3, the V gene TRBV28; TRBD2 matches 7 bases. This CDR3 is 14 amino acids long. The V gene end was trimmed by 5 bases and the J gene end by 2 bases; junction bases not matched to a gene: 4. CDR1 is MDHEN, CDR2 SYDVKM, per germline. The CDR3 reads CASSPSGITDTQYF. The CDR3 DNA sequence: TGTGCCAGCAGTCCCAGCGGGATCACAGATACGCAGTATTTT. Full variable domain (rest looked up from reference TRBV28 and TRBJ2-3): DVKVTQSSRYLVKRTGEKVFLECVQDMDHENMFWYRQDPGLGLRLIYFSYDVKMKEKGDIPEGYSVSREKKERFSLILESASTNQTSMYLCASSPSGITDTQYFGPGTRLTVL.

This clone was recorded only once. J is TRBJ2-1 and V is TRBV29-1, with D maybe TRBD2 (7 bases). Germline assignment: CDR1 SQVTM and CDR2 ANQGSEA. The CDR3 totals 15 residues. Trimming left V 2 bases short and J 8 bases short, with 19 bases between. This CDR3 is CSVESLAAPGDEQFF. In DNA form, the CDR3 reads TGCAGCGTTGAATCTCTAGCGGCCCCAGGGGATGAGCAGTTCTTC.

This chain uses TRBV4-1 with TRBJ2-4; 7 bases line up with TRBD2. CDR1 is MGHRA, CDR2 YSYEKL, per germline. The ends lost 2 bases at V and 0 bases at J; junction bases unmatched: 7. The CDR3 has 17 amino acids. The DNA of the CDR3 is TGCGCCAGCAGCCAACCCTACGGGGGGATAGCCAAAAACATTCAGTACTTC. This codes for CASSQPYGGIAKNIQYF.

The CDR3 nucleotides are TGCGCCAGCAGTCAATCATCCCCCGACACTGAAGCTTTCTTT. Translated, it gives CASSQSSPDTEAFF. This chain uses TRBV23-1 with TRBJ1-1; no clear D gene. TRBV23-1 is identified as an open reading frame with a role that is uncertain. The CDR3 runs to 14 residues. V lost 0 bases, J lost 3 bases, and 8 bases lay in between.

This clone was seen only a few times. The chain is built from TRBV29-1 and TRBJ1-2; D call uncertain. Deletions cut 0 bases from V and 8 bases from J, with 10 bases between. Germline loops: CDR1 SQVTM, CDR2 ANQGSEA. This CDR3 region has 12 residues. In DNA, the CDR3 is TGCAGCGTTGAAGATGGGCCGATGGGCTACACCTTC. Translated: CSVEDGPMGYTF.

Here the CDR3 reads CASSLSIAGIYNEQFF. CDR3 nucleotides: TGTGCCAGCAGTTTATCGATAGCGGGGATCTACAATGAGCAGTTCTTC. This chain links TRBV27 with TRBJ2-1, with 8 bases that match TRBD2. V shed 0 bases, J shed 3 bases, and the junction held 4 bases outside the gene matches. This CDR3 contains 16 residues. Germline V gene data show CDR1 as MNHEY and CDR2 as SMNVEV (reference sequence).

The genes are TRBV28 and TRBJ2-5; D gene unclear. CDR3 length equals 12 residues. V was shortened by 3 bases and J by 7 bases, with 9 bases between the two germline ends. From germline, CDR1 is MDHEN and CDR2 SYDVKM. The CDR3 DNA reads TGTGCCAGCAGTTTTTTGTTCGGGACCCAGTACTTC. Translating gives CASSFLFGTQYF.

The chain employs TRBV7-2 and TRBJ2-2; no clear D gene. Germline assignment: CDR1 SGHTA and CDR2 FQGNSA. V was shortened by 1 base and J by 4 bases, with 7 bases between the two germline ends. This CDR3 is 14 amino acids long. CDR3 nucleotides: TGTGCCAGCAGCTTAGGACATTTCACCGGGGAGCTGTTTTTT. Residues: CASSLGHFTGELFF.

V gene TRBV15 combines with J gene TRBJ2-7; the D gene is possibly TRBD1 (5 bases). The CDR3 loop spans 14 amino acids. Germline loops: CDR1 LNHNV, CDR2 YYDKDF (reference sequence). Trimming took 4 bases from V and 2 from J, leaving 12 bases between them. CDR3 sequence reads: CATSKDPDTYEQYF. The CDR3 nucleotides are TGTGCCACCAGCAAAGATCCGGACACCTACGAGCAGTACTTC.

In its sample, this clone was seen a few times. The V gene is TRBV25-1, the J gene TRBJ2-5; no clear D gene. The CDR3 has 14 residues. Trimming shortened V by 1 base and J by 3 bases, and 9 bases separated the two germline ends. The germline gives CDR1 MGHDK, CDR2 SYGVNS. CDR3 sequence (DNA): TGTGCCAGCAGTGAATCCGTCGTTAAAGAGACCCAGTACTTC. As protein: CASSESVVKETQYF.

This clone was found a few times. The rearrangement joins TRBV19 to TRBJ2-1, with D possibly TRBD2 on 6 matching bases. Between the trimmed V and J ends, which lost 3 bases and 0 bases, there was a span of 9 bases. The CDR3 runs 15 residues. The germline V gene encodes CDR1 LNHDA and CDR2 SQIVND (reference sequence). CDR3 sequence (DNA): TGTGCCAGTAGTATTCGGGGGAGCTCCTACAATGAGCAGTTCTTC. Its protein product is CASSIRGSSYNEQFF.

The chain has TRBV15 and TRBJ1-1, with TRBD1 matching over 7 bases. V was clipped by 3 bases and J by 0 bases; unmatched bases: 1. This CDR3 comprises 14 residues. CDR1 is LNHNV and CDR2 is YYDKDF in the germline V gene (reference sequence). CDR3 region: CATSSDRVNTEAFF. The CDR3 nucleotides are TGTGCCACCAGCAGCGACAGGGTGAACACTGAAGCTTTCTTT.

This clone has a single count. The rearrangement joins TRBV19 to TRBJ1-3; 7 positions agree with TRBD1. The V and J ends lost 4 bases and 4 bases, in that order; junction bases with no gene match: 10. Germline assignment: CDR1 LNHDA and CDR2 SQIVND (reference sequence). The CDR3 contains 16 residues. The CDR3 reads CASSTQPTGYGNTIYF. The CDR3 DNA reads TGTGCCAGTAGTACCCAACCGACAGGGTACGGAAACACCATATATTTT.

The chain has TRBV5-1 and TRBJ2-7, with TRBD2 matching over 12 bases. CDR3 size: 17 residues. After removal of 4 bases from V and 7 bases from J, the junction contained 15 bases not matched to a gene. Germline V gives CDR1 SGHRS, CDR2 YFSETQ. CDR3 nucleotide sequence: TGCGCCAGCAGCGCCGCGGCTAGCGGGAGGGCCCCCTTTGAGCAGTACTTC. Amino acid sequence: CASSAAASGRAPFEQYF. The whole variable domain, filled in from reference TRBV5-1 and TRBJ2-7, reads KAGVTQTPRYLIKTRGQQVTLSCSPISGHRSVSWYQQTPGQGLQFLFEYFSETQRNKGNFPGRFSGRQFSNSRSEMNVSTLELGDSALYLCASSAAASGRAPFEQYFGPGTRLTVT.